One and the same sample provided the 22 T cell receptor beta chains below, sequenced in a study of T cells in Graves' hyperthyroidism and ophthalmopathy. RNA transcripts were the template for amplifying TCR beta CDR3 regions. TCR CDR3 underwent first-round RT-PCR with the HTBI primer set. TCRdb redid the calling of the multiplex PCR reads with MiXCR, one entry per CDR3 protein. There are fewer than 450,000 distinct CDR3 sequences in the sample; about a sixth occur only once, and around a third lies in the top ten. The sample consisted of blood. Receptors were obtained from a woman aged 25 to 39 with Graves' hyperthyroidism that later progressed to Graves' ophthalmopathy.

The chain links TRBV12-3 or TRBV12-4 to TRBJ2-4, with D tentatively TRBD1 (5 bases). CDR3 length equals 16 residues. The V end lost 7 bases, the J end lost 0 bases, and 16 bases lay between the germline ends. For the CDR3, the DNA is TGTGCCAGCACCACCATAGGGGTTCTAGCCAAAAACATTCAGTACTTC. It specifies CASTTIGVLAKNIQYF.

Ten or more counts support this clonotype. As DNA, the CDR3 is TGTGCCAGCAGTTCCGGGATAGGACAGGGCACAGATACGCAGTATTTT. This encodes CASSSGIGQGTDTQYF. This sequence joins TRBV28 and TRBJ2-3, with TRBD1 identical over 7 bases. Trimming removed 4 bases from V and 1 base from J; junction bases left unmatched: 8. Per germline, CDR1 MDHEN and CDR2 SYDVKM. The CDR3 extends over 16 amino acids.

This clonotype was observed many times. The chain joins TRBV12-3 or TRBV12-4 to TRBJ2-1; D is possibly TRBD1 or TRBD2 (6 bases each). The CDR3 has 16 residues. Trimming stripped 1 base from V and 4 bases from J, with 14 bases between. The CDR3 spells CASSLEGGHLYNEQFF. Here the CDR3 DNA reads TGTGCCAGCAGTTTAGAGGGGGGCCATTTGTACAATGAGCAGTTCTTC.

This clonotype was counted many times. For the CDR3, the DNA is TGTGCCAGCTCTGACAGGCCACAACCCGGCTACACCTTC. Its translation is CASSDRPQPGYTF. This chain links TRBV28 with TRBJ1-2, with a possible D match to TRBD1 (6 bases). Trimming took off 8 bases at V and 8 bases at J, with 18 bases between the two ends. This CDR3 spans 13 amino acids. Germline CDR1 reads MDHEN; CDR2 reads SYDVKM.

This clonotype was seen many times. The chain carries TRBV27 and TRBJ2-3, with 12 bases identical to TRBD1. The CDR3 covers 19 residues. V lost 3 bases to trimming and J lost 1 base; unmatched junction nucleotides: 11. Germline V gene lookup returns CDR1 MNHEY and CDR2 SMNVEV (reference sequence). CDR3 coding DNA: TGTGCCAGCAGTTTCTACCACGGAAGGGACAGGGGGCGCACAGATACGCAGTATTTT. Protein sequence: CASSFYHGRDRGRTDTQYF.

This clonotype appeared many times. This chain connects TRBV28 to TRBJ1-2, with 11 positions matching TRBD1. In germline, CDR1 is MDHEN, CDR2 SYDVKM. This CDR3 has 22 amino acids. The junction had 25 bases not matched to a gene; V was cut back by 5 bases and J by 2 bases. In nucleotides, the CDR3 is TGTGCCAGCAGTACGTCACAAATCCGACCGGACAGGGGGCTTTGGGAGAACTATGGCTACACCTTC. Translated, it gives CASSTSQIRPDRGLWENYGYTF.

The table lists this clonotype with many counts. The chain is built from TRBV3-1 and TRBJ2-5, with 7 bases matching TRBD2. V trimming: 6 bases; J trimming: 2 bases; junction bases outside the gene matches: 12. The CDR3 extends over 16 amino acids. The germline V gene encodes CDR1 LGHDT and CDR2 YNNKEL (reference sequence). CDR3 DNA: TGTGCCAGCAGTCGACCGGGGACGCGGGAGCAAGAGACCCAGTACTTC. Amino acids: CASSRPGTREQETQYF.

This clonotype was observed at least ten times. This chain joins TRBV28 and TRBJ2-2; D may be TRBD2 (5 bases). Germline loops: CDR1 MDHEN, CDR2 SYDVKM. V was trimmed by 6 bases and J by 14 bases, leaving 22 bases between them. This CDR3 comprises 14 residues. The CDR3 spells CASSPPGKPGKLFF. CDR3 nucleotide sequence: TGTGCCAGCAGCCCTCCTGGTAAACCGGGGAAACTGTTTTTT.

This clonotype occurred a few times. J is TRBJ2-3 and V is TRBV24-1; D unclear. The CDR3 extends over 14 amino acids. V was pared by 6 bases and J by 2 bases, with 11 bases between. Germline V gene lookup returns CDR1 KGHDR and CDR2 SFDVKD. The CDR3 is CATSRTAFTDTQYF. DNA of the CDR3: TGTGCCACCAGTAGAACAGCCTTCACAGATACGCAGTATTTT.

This clonotype was seen a few times. Here the CDR3 reads CASSPGGHEQYF. DNA for the CDR3: TGTGCCAGCTCCCCCGGGGGTCACGAGCAGTACTTC. This chain connects TRBV6-1 to TRBJ2-7; TRBD2 might be the D (6 bases). Germline V gives CDR1 MNHNS, CDR2 SASEGT. The CDR3 runs to 12 residues. The V end was cut by 8 bases, the J end by 5 bases, with 13 bases between.

The CDR3 DNA sequence: TGTGCCAGCAGTGAGGACTTAAGCTCCTACAATGAGCAGTTCTTC. Its translation is CASSEDLSSYNEQFF. V and J are TRBV6-1 and TRBJ2-1, with D possibly being TRBD2 (5 bases). The CDR3 extends over 15 amino acids. V gave up 3 bases and J gave up 0 bases, with 9 bases separating them. Per the germline V gene, CDR1 is MNHNS and CDR2 is SASEGT.

This clonotype was counted ten times or more. The chain has TRBV7-8 and TRBJ2-5; perhaps D is TRBD1 or TRBD2 (7 bases each). Germline V gene data show CDR1 as SGHVS and CDR2 as FQNEAQ. The ends were cut back, 0 bases at V and 7 bases at J, with 18 bases in the middle. There are 16 residues in the CDR3. The CDR3 DNA is TGTGCCAGCAGCTTAGCGTTCGGGGGGACAGTAGGGACCCAGTACTTC. Translating it yields CASSLAFGGTVGTQYF.

This clonotype has only one observation. This chain links TRBV11-2 with TRBJ2-7; TRBD1 might be the D (6 bases). The V and J ends lost 0 bases and 3 bases respectively, with 12 bases between them. This CDR3 region has 15 residues. The V gene's germline CDR1 is SGHAT and CDR2 FQNNGV. The CDR3 region is CASSLEGRGNYEQYF. The CDR3 DNA sequence: TGTGCCAGCAGCTTAGAGGGCAGGGGCAACTACGAGCAGTACTTC.

This clonotype was detected only a few times. The genes are TRBV9 and TRBJ1-6; D unresolved. V dropped 0 bases and J dropped 9 bases, with 7 bases sitting between them. The CDR3 loop spans 13 amino acids. Germline V lookup: CDR1 SGDLS, CDR2 YYNGEE. The CDR3 nucleotides read TGTGCCAGCAGCGTAGCTTCGTCTTCACCCCTCCACTTT. Protein sequence: CASSVASSSPLHF.

This clonotype was counted a few times. This rearrangement joins TRBV2 to TRBJ2-1; 9 bases agree with TRBD2. V lost 8 bases and J lost 1; bases outside the gene matches: 3. This CDR3 is 14 amino acids long. Germline CDR1 is SNHLY and CDR2 is FYNNEI. CDR3 DNA sequence: TGTGCCAGCCTAGCGGGACCGTCCTACAATGAGCAGTTCTTC. As protein: CASLAGPSYNEQFF.

This clonotype was seen a handful of times. The V and J genes are TRBV27 and TRBJ1-6; no definite D call. V lost 5 bases, J lost 0 bases, and 17 bases lay in between. CDR3 length equals 18 residues. Germline lookup yields CDR1 MNHEY and CDR2 SMNVEV (reference sequence). The CDR3 region has the DNA TGTGCCAGCAGTCCCCTAAGTTTGGTCAGCTCCTATAATTCACCCCTCCACTTT. Protein sequence: CASSPLSLVSSYNSPLHF.

This clonotype was detected ten times or more. The genes are TRBV13 and TRBJ1-2; 9 nucleotides match TRBD1. Germline V CDR1 and CDR2: PRHDT, FYEKMQ (reference sequence). V trimming: 4 bases; J trimming: 1 base; junction bases outside the gene matches: 7. This CDR3 is 16 amino acids long. In DNA, the CDR3 is TGTGCCAGCAGCTCCCCGGGACAGGGAGTTAACTATGGCTACACCTTC. Translating gives CASSSPGQGVNYGYTF. Full variable domain (remainder filled in from reference TRBV13 and TRBJ1-2): AAGVIQSPRHLIKEKRETATLKCYPIPRHDTVYWYQQGPGQDPQFLISFYEKMQSDKGSIPDRFSAQQFSDYHSELNMSSLELGDSALYFCASSSPGQGVNYGYTFGSGTRLTVV.

This clonotype has ten or more counts. V and J are TRBV12-3 or TRBV12-4 and TRBJ1-1, with D unresolved. Trimming pared 2 bases from V and 3 bases from J, leaving 7 bases between. This CDR3 contains 13 residues. The CDR3 loop reads CASSLMGYTEAFF. CDR3 nucleotide sequence: TGTGCCAGCAGTTTAATGGGGTACACTGAAGCTTTCTTT.

This chain joins TRBV12-3 or TRBV12-4 and TRBJ1-6; D is possibly TRBD1 (6 bases). Trimming left V 1 base short and J 5 bases short, with 9 bases between. The CDR3 consists of 15 residues. The CDR3 sequence is CASSLGTADNSPLHF. DNA for the CDR3: TGTGCCAGCAGTTTAGGGACAGCGGATAATTCACCCCTCCACTTT.

A remark on this clonotype: One end of the junction does not line up with germline, which may come from a read error. The chain combines TRBV7-9 with TRBJ2-3; 7 bases are a match to TRBD2. This CDR3 has 16 amino acids. The V gene's germline CDR1 is SEHNR and CDR2 FQNEAQ (reference sequence). The CDR3 region is CAGSATSAVSTDTQYF. The CDR3 DNA reads TGTGCCGGCAGCGCAACTAGCGCTGTTAGCACAGATACGCAGTATTTT.

The chain joins TRBV6-1 to TRBJ1-1; tentatively, D is TRBD1 (6 bases). The V and J ends lost 3 bases and 0 bases respectively, with 14 bases between them. The CDR3 extends over 16 amino acids. Per germline, CDR1 MNHNS and CDR2 SASEGT. CDR3 sequence reads: CASSDPLRDMNTEAFF. CDR3 nucleotides: TGTGCCAGCAGTGACCCCCTCCGGGACATGAACACTGAAGCTTTCTTT.

There are many counts of this clonotype. The V call is TRBV24-1, the J call TRBJ2-5; TRBD1 matches 11 bases. In germline, CDR1 is KGHDR, CDR2 SFDVKD. V shed 1 base and J 5 bases; nucleotides not matched to a gene: 11. This CDR3 has 18 amino acids. CDR3 region: CATSDFSPGQGAGETQYF. In DNA form, the CDR3 reads TGTGCCACCAGTGATTTTTCTCCCGGACAGGGGGCGGGGGAGACCCAGTACTTC.